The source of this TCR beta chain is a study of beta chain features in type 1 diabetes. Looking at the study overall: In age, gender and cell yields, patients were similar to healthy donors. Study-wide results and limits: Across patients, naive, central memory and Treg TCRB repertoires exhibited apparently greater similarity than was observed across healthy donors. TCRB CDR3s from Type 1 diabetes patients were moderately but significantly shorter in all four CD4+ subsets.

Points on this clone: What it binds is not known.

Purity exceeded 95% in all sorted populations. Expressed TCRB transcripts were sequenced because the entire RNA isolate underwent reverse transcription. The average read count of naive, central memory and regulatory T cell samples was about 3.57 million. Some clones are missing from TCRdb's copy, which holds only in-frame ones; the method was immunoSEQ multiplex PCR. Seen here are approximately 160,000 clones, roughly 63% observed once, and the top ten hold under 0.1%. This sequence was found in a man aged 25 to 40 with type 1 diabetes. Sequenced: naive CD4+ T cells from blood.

Here the CDR3 reads CASSGRLGKAGRDTQYF. DNA of the CDR3: TGTGCCAGCAGCGGCCGCTTAGGCAAGGCCGGGAGGGATACGCAGTATTTT. The chain has TRBV9 and TRBJ2-3, with TRBD2 matching over 7 bases. This CDR3 spans 17 amino acids. The ends lost 3 bases at V and 6 bases at J; junction bases unmatched: 16. Germline CDR1 reads SGDLS; CDR2 reads YYNGEE.